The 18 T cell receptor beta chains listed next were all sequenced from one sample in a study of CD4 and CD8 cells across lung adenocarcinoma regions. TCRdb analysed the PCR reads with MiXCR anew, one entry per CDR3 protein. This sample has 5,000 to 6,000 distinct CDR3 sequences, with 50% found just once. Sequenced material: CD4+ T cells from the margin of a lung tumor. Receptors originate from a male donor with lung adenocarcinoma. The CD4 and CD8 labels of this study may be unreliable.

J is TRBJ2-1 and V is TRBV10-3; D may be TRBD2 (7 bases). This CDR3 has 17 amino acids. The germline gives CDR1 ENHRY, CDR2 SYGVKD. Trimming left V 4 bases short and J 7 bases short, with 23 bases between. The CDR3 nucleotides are TGTGCCATCAGTGCTCGGGGGAGGGCCGGTAGGGGGAATGAGCAGTTCTTC. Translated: CAISARGRAGRGNEQFF.

The CDR3 DNA is TGTGCCAGCAGTTCAAACGGGGGGACTGGGGCCAACGTCCTGACTTTC. Translated: CASSSNGGTGANVLTF. The V and J genes are TRBV27 and TRBJ2-6; TRBD2 matches at 7 bases. This CDR3 has 16 amino acids. After removal of 4 bases from V and 2 bases from J, the junction contained 5 bases not matched to a gene. CDR1 and CDR2 (germline): MNHEY, SMNVEV (reference sequence).

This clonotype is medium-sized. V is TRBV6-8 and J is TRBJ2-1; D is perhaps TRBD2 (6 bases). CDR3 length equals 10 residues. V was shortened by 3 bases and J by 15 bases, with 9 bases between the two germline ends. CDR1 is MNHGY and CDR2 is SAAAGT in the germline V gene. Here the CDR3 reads CASSYPGLFF. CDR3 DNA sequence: TGTGCCAGCAGTTATCCGGGACTGTTCTTC.

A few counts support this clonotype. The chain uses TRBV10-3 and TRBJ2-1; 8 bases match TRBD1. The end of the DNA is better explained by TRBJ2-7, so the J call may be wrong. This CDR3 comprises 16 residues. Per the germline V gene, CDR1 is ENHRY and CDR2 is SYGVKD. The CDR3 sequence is CAISDLRTGSSYEQYF. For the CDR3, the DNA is TGTGCCATCAGTGACCTAAGGACAGGGAGCTCCTACGAGCAGTACTTC.

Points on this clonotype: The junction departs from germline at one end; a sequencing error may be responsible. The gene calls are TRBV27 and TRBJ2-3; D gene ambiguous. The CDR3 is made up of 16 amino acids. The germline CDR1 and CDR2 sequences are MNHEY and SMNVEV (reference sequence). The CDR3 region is CASSLSELRDQETQYF. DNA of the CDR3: TGTGCCAGCAGTTTATCCGAGCTCCGTGACCAAGAGACGCAGTACTTT.

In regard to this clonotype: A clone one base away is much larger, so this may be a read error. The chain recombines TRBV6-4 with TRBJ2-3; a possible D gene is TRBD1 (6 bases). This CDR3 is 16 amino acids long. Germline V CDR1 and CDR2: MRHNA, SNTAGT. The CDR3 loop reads CASSAAQGSSTETQYF. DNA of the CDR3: TGTGCCAGCAGTGCCGCCCAGGGGTCTAGCACAGAGACGCAGTATTTT.

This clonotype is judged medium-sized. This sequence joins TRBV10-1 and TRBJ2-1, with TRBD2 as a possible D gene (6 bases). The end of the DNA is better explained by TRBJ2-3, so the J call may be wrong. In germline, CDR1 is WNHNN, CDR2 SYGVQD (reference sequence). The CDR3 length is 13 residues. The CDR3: CASSEAGTDTQYF. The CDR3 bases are TGCGCCAGCAGTGAGGCGGGAACAGATACGCAGTATTTT.

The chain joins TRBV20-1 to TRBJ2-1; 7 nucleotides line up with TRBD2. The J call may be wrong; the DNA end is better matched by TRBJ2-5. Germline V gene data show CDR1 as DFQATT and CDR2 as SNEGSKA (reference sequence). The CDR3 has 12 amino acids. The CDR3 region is CSAIAGKETQYF. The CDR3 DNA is TGCAGTGCCATAGCGGGTAAAGAGACCCAGTACTTC.

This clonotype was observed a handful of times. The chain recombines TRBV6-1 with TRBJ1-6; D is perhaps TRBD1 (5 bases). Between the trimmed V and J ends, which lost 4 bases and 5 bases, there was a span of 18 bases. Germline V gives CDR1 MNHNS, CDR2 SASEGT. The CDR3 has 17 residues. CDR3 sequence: CASSGLGTLGNNSPLHF. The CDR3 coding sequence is TGTGCCAGCAGTGGTTTGGGGACCCTCGGGAATAATTCACCCCTCCACTTT.

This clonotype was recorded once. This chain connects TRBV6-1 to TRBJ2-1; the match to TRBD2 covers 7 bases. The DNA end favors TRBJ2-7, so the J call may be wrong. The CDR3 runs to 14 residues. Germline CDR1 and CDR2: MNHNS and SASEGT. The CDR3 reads CASRTGTTTFEQYF. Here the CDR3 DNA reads TGTGCCAGCAGGACCGGGACTACCACTTTTGAGCAGTACTTC.

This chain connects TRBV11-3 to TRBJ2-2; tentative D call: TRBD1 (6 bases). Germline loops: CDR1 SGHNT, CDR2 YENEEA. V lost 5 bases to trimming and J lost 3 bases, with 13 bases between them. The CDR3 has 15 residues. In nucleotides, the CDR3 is TGTGCCAGCAGCCCCCCCGGGACATACACCGGGGAGCTGTTTTTT. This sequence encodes CASSPPGTYTGELFF.

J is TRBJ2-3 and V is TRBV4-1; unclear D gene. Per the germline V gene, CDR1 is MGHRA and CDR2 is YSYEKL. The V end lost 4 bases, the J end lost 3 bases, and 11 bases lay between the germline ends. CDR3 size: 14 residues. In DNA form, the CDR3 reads TGCGCCAGCAGCCCCCCTGTTGGTACAGATACGCAGTATTTT. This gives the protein CASSPPVGTDTQYF.

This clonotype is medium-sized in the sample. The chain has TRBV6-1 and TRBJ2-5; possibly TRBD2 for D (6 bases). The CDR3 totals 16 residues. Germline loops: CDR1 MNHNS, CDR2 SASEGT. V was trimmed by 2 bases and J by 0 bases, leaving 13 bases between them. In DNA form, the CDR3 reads TGTGCCAGCAGTGAAATGGGGCGGGGTTACCAAGAGACCCAGTACTTC. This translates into CASSEMGRGYQETQYF.

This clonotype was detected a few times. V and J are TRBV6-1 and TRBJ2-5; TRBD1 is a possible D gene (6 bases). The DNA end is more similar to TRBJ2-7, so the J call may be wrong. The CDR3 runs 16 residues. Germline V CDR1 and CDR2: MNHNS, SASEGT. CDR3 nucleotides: TGTGCCAGCAGTCCCCCTAAACAGGGTTACTCTCACGAGCAGTACTTC. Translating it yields CASSPPKQGYSHEQYF.

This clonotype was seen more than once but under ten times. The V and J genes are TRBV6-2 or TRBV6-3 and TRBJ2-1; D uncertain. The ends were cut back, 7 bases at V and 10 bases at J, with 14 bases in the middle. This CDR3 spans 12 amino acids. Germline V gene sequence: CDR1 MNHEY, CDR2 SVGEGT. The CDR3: CASTRYGEEQFF. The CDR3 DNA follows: TGTGCCAGCACGAGGTATGGGGAAGAGCAGTTCTTC.

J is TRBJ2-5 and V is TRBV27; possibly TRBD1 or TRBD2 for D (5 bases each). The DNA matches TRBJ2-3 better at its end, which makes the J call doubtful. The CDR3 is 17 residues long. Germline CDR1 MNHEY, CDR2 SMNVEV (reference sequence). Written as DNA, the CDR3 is TGTGCCAGCAGTCCGGGCCGAGGGGCCTGTGAGAAAGAGACCCAGTATTTT. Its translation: CASSPGRGACEKETQYF.

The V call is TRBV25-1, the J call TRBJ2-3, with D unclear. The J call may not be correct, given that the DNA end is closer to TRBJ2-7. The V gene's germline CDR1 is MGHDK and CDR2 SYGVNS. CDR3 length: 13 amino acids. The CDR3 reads CASSKRDTETQYF. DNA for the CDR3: TGTGCCAGCAGTAAACGAGACACAGAGACGCAGTACTTC.

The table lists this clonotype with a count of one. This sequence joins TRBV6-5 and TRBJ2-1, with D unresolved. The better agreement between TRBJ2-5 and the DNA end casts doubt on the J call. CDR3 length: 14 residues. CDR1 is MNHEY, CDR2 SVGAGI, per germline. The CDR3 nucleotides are TGTGCCAGCAGTTACGGCCTAGGACAAGAGACCCAGTACTTC. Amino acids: CASSYGLGQETQYF.